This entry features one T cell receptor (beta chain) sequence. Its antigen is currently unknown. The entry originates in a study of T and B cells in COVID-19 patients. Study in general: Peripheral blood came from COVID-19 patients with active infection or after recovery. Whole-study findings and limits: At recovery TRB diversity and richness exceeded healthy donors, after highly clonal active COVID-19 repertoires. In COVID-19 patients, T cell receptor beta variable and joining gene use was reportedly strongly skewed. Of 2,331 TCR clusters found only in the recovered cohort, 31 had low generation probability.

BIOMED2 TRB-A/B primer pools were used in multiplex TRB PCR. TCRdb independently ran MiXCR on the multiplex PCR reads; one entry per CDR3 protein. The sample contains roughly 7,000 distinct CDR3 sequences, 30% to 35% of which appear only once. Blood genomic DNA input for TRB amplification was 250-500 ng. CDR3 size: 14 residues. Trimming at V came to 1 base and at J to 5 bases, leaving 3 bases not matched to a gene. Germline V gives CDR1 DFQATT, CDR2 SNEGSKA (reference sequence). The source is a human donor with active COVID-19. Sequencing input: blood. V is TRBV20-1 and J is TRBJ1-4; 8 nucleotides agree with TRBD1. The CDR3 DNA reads TGCAGTGCTAGAGTTTACAGGGGGAATGAAAAACTGTTTTTT. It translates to CSARVYRGNEKLFF.